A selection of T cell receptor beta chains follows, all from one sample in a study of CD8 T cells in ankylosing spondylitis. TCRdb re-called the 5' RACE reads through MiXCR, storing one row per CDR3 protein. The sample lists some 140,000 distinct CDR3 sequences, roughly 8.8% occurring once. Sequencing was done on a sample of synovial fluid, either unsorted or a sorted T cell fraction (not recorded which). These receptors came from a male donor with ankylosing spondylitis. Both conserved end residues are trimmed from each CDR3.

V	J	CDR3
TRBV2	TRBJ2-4	ASMLTGPGIQY
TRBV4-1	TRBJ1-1	ASSQGRLNLRQGPSKAF
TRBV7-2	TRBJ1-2	ASSPTGVWYGYT
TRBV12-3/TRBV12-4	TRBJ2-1	ASRGGNSYNEQF
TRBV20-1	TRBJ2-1	SADAVSVPAGESSYNEQF
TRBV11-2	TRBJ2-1	ASSLSLGGSRNEQF
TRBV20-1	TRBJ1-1	SATRQGAEAF
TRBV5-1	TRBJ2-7	ASSDGSSYEQY
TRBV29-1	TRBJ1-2	SVAKGQGGYRYT
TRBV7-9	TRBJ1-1	ASSPYFSGTEAF
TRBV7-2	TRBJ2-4	ASSLEVAKNIQY
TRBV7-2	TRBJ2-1	ASSLAGAGSYNEQF
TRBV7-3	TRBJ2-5	ASSSRLGETQY
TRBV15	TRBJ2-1	ATTRFRGGYGYNEQF
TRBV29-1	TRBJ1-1	SARAGAEAF
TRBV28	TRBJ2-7	ASRFPFGEQY
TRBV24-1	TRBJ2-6	ATSESGANVLT
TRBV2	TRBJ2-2	ASSEYLGRAGGRTGELF
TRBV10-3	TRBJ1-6	AISIFLPLPGDNSPLH
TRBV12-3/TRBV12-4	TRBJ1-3	ASSLGPGGNTIY
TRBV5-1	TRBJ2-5	ASSLRLARGRETQY
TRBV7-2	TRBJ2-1	ASSVMRALNEQF
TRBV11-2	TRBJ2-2	ASSLRQAGELF
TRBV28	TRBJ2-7	ASNRLRTGSYEQY